The 6 T cell receptor beta chains below all came from one sample that was sequenced in a study of a mutant IDH1 vaccine in newly diagnosed glioma. Sequencing used immunoSEQ multiplex PCR; TCRdb keeps in-frame clones, though not all of them. Altogether 99,000 or so clones are present, around nine tenths being singletons, with the ten largest covering under 0.65%. Time point specified: baseline, week 1 (first vaccination visit). The treatment denotes: pre-vaccination baseline after standard-of-care therapy. The specimen was PBMCs, collected from a glioma patient treated with radiotherapy, temozolomide or both. The receptors stem from a woman aged 45 to 65 with glioma.

The rearrangement joins TRBV19 to TRBJ1-4, with D unclear. CDR3 length: 15 amino acids. With 8 bases removed from V and 5 bases from J, the gap between germline ends came to 18 bases. Germline V gene lookup returns CDR1 LNHDA and CDR2 SQIVND (reference sequence). This CDR3 is CASRSQVNGNEKLFF. CDR3 in DNA: TGTGCCAGTCGGTCTCAGGTAAACGGGAATGAAAAACTGTTTTTT.

The rearrangement uses TRBV7-8 and TRBJ1-1; D uncertain. Trimming shortened V by 5 bases and J by 1 base, and 11 bases separated the two germline ends. The CDR3 consists of 14 residues. Per germline, CDR1 SGHVS and CDR2 FQNEAQ. DNA for the CDR3: TGTGCCAGCAGCCCCCGGCATTCGAACACTGAAGCTTTCTTT. Residues: CASSPRHSNTEAFF.

The gene calls are TRBV11-2 and TRBJ2-7, with D possibly being TRBD1 (5 bases). Germline V gene sequence: CDR1 SGHAT, CDR2 FQNNGV. The V end was cut by 5 bases, the J end by 5 bases, with 13 bases between. CDR3 size: 13 residues. Here the CDR3 reads CASSNLRVHEQYF. The CDR3 DNA is TGTGCCAGCAGCAACCTCAGGGTCCACGAGCAGTACTTC.

This clone came up once. The chain is built from TRBV12-5 and TRBJ2-5; TRBD2 agrees at 7 bases. Germline V gene data show CDR1 as LGHNT and CDR2 as FRNRAP. V lost 3 bases to trimming and J lost 4 bases; unmatched junction nucleotides: 2. The CDR3 has 13 amino acids. The CDR3 sequence is CASGLSGTETQYF. The DNA of the CDR3 is TGTGCTAGTGGTTTAAGCGGGACAGAGACCCAGTACTTC.

V gene TRBV7-8 combines with J gene TRBJ2-7; the match to TRBD2 covers 10 bases. Looked up from germline, CDR1 is SGHVS and CDR2 is FQNEAQ. After removal of 6 bases from V and 3 bases from J, the junction contained 11 bases not matched to a gene. The CDR3 runs 16 residues. The chain's CDR3 is CASSQYRVAGGYEQYF. The CDR3 DNA reads as TGTGCCAGCAGTCAATATCGGGTAGCGGGAGGCTACGAGCAGTACTTC.

The chain uses TRBV28 and TRBJ2-5; TRBD1 agrees at 7 bases. The CDR3 covers 13 residues. From germline, CDR1 is MDHEN and CDR2 SYDVKM. The V gene end was trimmed by 6 bases and the J gene end by 5 bases; junction bases not matched to a gene: 6. CDR3 in amino acids: CASSLGQLETQYF. CDR3 sequence (DNA): TGTGCCAGCAGCCTGGGACAGCTGGAGACCCAGTACTTC.